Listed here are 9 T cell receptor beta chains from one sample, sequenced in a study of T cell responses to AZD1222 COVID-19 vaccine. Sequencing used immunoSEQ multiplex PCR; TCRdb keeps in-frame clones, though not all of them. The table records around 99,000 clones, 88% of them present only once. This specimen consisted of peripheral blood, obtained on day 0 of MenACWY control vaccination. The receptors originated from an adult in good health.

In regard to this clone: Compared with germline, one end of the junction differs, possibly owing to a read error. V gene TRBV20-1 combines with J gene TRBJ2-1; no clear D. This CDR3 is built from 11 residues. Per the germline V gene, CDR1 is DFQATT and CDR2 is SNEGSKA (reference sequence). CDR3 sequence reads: CSARDVSLLLF. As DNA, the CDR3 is TGCAGTGCTAGAGATGTCTCCCTACTCCTCTTC.

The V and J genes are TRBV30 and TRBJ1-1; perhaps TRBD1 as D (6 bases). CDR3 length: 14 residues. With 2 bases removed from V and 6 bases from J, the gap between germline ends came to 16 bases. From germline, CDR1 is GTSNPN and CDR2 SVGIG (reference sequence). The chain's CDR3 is CAWSTQGIVPEAFF. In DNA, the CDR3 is TGTGCCTGGAGTACACAGGGTATTGTCCCTGAAGCTTTCTTT.

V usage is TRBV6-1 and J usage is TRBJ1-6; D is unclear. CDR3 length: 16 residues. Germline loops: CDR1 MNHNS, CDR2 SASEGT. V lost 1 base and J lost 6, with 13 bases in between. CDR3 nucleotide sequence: TGTGCCAGCAGTGAAGGGGTACAGATTCTTAATTCACCCCTCCACTTT. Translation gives CASSEGVQILNSPLHF.

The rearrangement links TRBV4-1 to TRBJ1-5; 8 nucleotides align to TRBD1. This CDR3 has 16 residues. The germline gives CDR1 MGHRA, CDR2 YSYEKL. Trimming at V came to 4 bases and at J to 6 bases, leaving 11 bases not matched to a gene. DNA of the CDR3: TGCGCCAGCAGCCGATGGGCGGACAGGGAAGGTCAGCCCCAGCATTTT. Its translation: CASSRWADREGQPQHF.

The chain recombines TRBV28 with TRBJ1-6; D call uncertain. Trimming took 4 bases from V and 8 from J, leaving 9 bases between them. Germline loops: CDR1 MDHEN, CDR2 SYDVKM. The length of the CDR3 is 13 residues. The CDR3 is CASSSPGYSPLHF. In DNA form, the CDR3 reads TGTGCCAGCAGTTCCCCGGGGTATTCACCCCTCCACTTT.

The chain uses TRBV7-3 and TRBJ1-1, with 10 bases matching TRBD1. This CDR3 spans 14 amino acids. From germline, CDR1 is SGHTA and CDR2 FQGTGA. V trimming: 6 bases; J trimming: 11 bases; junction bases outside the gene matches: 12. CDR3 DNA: TGTGCCAGCAGTCCCCACGGGACAGGGGTGTTCGCTTTCTTT. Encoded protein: CASSPHGTGVFAFF. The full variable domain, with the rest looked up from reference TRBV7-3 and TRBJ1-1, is GAGVSQTPSNKVTEKGKYVELRCDPISGHTALYWYRQSLGQGPEFLIYFQGTGAADDSGLPNDRFFAVRPEGSVSTLKIQRTERGDSAVYLCASSPHGTGVFAFFGQGTRLTVV.

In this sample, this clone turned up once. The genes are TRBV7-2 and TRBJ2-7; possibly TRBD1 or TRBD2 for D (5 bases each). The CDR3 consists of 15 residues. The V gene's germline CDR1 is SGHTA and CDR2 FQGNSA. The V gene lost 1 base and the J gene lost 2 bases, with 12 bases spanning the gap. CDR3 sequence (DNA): TGTGCCAGCAGCTTAGAAGGGACGGCCGCCTACGAGCAGTACTTC. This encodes CASSLEGTAAYEQYF.

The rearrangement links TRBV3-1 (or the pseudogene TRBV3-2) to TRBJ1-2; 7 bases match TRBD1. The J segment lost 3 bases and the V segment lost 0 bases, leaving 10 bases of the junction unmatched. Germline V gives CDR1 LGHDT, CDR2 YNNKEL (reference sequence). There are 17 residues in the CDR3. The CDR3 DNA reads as TGTGCCAGCAGCCAAGATCGGTGGGACAGAACCTACTATGGCTACACCTTC. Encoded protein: CASSQDRWDRTYYGYTF.

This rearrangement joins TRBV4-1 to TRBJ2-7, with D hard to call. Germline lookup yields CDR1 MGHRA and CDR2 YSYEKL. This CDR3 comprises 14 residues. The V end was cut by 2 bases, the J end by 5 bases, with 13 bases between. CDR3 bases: TGCGCCAGCAGCCAAAGCCCAGGTGTCCACGAGCAGTACTTC. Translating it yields CASSQSPGVHEQYF.